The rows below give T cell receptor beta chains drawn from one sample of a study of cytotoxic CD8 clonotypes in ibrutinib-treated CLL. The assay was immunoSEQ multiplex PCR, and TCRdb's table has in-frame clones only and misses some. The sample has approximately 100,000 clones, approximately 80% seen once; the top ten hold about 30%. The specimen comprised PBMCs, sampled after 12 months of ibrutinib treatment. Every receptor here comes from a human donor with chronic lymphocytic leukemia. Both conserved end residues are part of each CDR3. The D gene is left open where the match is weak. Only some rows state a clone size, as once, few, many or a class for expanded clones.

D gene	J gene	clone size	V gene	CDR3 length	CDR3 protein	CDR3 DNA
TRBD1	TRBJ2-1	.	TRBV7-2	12	CASSYDGTDQFF	TGTGCCAGCAGCTATGACGGGACAGATCAGTTCTTC
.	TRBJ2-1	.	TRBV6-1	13	CASRVVSEGEQFF	TGTGCCAGCAGGGTTGTATCAGAGGGTGAGCAGTTCTTC
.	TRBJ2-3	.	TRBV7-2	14	CASSLSQSTDTQYF	TGTGCCAGCAGCTTAAGCCAGAGCACAGATACGCAGTATTTT
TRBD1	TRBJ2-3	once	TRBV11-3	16	CASSQTGTGETDTQYF	TGTGCCAGCAGCCAAACGGGGACAGGGGAGACAGATACGCAGTATTTT
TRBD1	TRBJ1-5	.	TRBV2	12	CASGTGYTPQHF	TGTGCCAGCGGGACAGGGTACACACCCCAGCATTTT
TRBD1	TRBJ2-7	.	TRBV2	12	CASSARGYEQYF	TGTGCCAGCAGCGCCAGGGGGTACGAGCAGTACTTC
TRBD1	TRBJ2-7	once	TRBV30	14	CAWSAGQGNYEQYF	TGTGCCTGGAGTGCGGGACAGGGAAACTACGAGCAGTACTTC
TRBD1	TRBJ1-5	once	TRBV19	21	CASSLVSSSGQGAFSNQPQHF	TGTGCCAGTAGTTTGGTTTCCTCTTCGGGACAGGGGGCTTTTAGCAATCAGCCCCAGCATTTT
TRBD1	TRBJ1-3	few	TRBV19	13	CASWDRSGNTIYF	TGTGCCAGTTGGGACAGGTCTGGAAACACCATATATTTT
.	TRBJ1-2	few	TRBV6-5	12	CASSYSGGGYTF	TGTGCCAGCAGTTACTCGGGAGGCGGCTACACCTTC
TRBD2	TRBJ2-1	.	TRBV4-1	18	CASSQEGLAGYGLNEQFF	TGCGCCAGCAGCCAAGAAGGACTAGCGGGGTATGGGTTGAATGAGCAGTTCTTC
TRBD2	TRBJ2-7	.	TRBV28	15	CASSSTGLADYEQYF	TGTGCCAGCAGTTCCACAGGACTAGCGGACTACGAGCAGTACTTC
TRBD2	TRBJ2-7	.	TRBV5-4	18	CASSRGLAGATSTYEQYF	TGTGCCAGCAGCCGAGGGCTAGCGGGGGCCACATCAACCTACGAGCAGTACTTC
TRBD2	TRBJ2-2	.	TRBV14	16	CASMMKLAGNTGELFF	TGTGCCAGCATGATGAAACTAGCGGGGAACACCGGGGAGCTGTTTTTT
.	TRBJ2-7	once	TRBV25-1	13	CASSETTPYEQYF	TGTGCCAGCAGTGAGACTACCCCCTACGAGCAGTACTTC
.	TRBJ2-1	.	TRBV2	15	CASRGRDTESSEQFF	TGTGCCAGCAGAGGCCGGGACACGGAGAGTTCTGAGCAGTTCTTC
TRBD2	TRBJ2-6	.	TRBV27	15	CASSSGGLGANVLTF	TGTGCCAGCAGTTCGGGGGGGCTTGGGGCCAACGTCCTGACTTTC
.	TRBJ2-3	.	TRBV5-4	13	CASSPVGTDTQYF	TGTGCCAGCAGCCCGGTAGGGACAGATACGCAGTATTTT
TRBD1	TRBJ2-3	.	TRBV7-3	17	CASSLGDRTTSTDTQYF	TGTGCCAGCAGCTTAGGGGACAGAACCACTAGCACAGATACGCAGTATTTT
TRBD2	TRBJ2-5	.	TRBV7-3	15	CASSLFGGYQETQYF	TGTGCCAGCAGCTTATTCGGGGGGTACCAAGAGACCCAGTACTTC
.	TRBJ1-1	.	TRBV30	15	CAWRPWGQSNTEAFF	TGTGCCTGGAGGCCTTGGGGACAATCGAACACTGAAGCTTTCTTT
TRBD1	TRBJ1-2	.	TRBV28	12	CASSSGTGGGTF	TGTGCCAGCAGTTCCGGGACAGGGGGCGGCACCTTC
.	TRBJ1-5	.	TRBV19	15	CASSIPGVGNQPQHF	TGTGCCAGTAGTATCCCCGGGGTTGGCAATCAGCCCCAGCATTTT
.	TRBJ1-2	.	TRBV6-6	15	CASSYQQGGHYGYTF	TGTGCCAGCAGTTACCAACAGGGCGGTCACTATGGCTACACCTTC